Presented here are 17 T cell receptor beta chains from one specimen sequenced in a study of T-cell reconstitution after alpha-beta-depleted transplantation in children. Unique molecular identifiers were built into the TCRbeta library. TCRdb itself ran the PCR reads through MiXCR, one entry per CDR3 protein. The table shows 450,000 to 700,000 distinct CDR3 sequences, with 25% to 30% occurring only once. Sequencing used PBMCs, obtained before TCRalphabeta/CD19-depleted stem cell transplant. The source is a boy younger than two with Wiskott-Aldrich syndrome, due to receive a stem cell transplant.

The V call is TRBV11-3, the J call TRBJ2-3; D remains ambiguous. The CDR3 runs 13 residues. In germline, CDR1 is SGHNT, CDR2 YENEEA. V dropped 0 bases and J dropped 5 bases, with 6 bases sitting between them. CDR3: CASSLEARDTQYF. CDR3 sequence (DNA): TGTGCCAGCAGCTTAGAAGCGAGAGATACGCAGTATTTT.

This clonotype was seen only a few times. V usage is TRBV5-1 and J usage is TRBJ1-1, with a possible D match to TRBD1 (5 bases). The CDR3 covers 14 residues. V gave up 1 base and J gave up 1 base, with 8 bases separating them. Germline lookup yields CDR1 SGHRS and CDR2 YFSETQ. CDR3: CASSLFGANTEAFF. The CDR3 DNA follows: TGCGCCAGCAGCTTGTTCGGGGCGAACACTGAAGCTTTCTTT.

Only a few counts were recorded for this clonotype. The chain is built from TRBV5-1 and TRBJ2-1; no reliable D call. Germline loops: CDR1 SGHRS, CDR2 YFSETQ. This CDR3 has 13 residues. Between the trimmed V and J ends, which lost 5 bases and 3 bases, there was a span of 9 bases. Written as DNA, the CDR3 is TGCGCCAGCAGGGAGACACACTACAATGAGCAGTTCTTC. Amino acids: CASRETHYNEQFF.

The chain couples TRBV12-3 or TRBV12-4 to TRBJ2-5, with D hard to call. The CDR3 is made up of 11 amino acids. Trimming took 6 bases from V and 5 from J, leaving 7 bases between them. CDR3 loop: CASRESETQYF. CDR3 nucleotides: TGTGCCAGCAGAGAAAGCGAGACCCAGTACTTC.

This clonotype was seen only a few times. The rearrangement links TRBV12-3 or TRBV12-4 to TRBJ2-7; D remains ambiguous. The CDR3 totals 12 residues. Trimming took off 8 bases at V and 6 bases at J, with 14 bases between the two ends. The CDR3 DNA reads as TGTGCCAGCGGGTCCTTAGGCATCGAGCAGTACTTC. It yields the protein CASGSLGIEQYF.

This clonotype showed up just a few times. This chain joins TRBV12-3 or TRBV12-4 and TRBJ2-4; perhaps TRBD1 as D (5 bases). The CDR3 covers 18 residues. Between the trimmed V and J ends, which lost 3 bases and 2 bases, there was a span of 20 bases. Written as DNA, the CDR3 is TGTGCCAGCAGTTTGAGGCCCCCGGCAGGGCAGCCCAAAAACATTCAGTACTTC. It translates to CASSLRPPAGQPKNIQYF.

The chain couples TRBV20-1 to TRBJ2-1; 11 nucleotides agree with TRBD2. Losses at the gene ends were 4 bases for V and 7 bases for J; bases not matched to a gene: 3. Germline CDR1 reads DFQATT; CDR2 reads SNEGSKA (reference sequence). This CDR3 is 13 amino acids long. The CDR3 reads CSATRTSGNEQFF. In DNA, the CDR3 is TGCAGTGCTACCAGGACTAGCGGGAATGAGCAGTTCTTC.

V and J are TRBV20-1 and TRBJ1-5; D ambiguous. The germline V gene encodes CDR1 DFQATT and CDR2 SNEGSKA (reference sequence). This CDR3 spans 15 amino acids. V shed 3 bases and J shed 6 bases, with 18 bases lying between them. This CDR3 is CSARGPRRGGQPQHF. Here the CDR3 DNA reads TGCAGTGCTAGGGGTCCCCGACGGGGTGGTCAGCCCCAGCATTTT.

CDR3 DNA: TGCGCCAGCAGCACGGACAGGGCCAAAAACATTCAGTACTTC. Its translation is CASSTDRAKNIQYF. The genes are TRBV5-1 and TRBJ2-4, with 7 bases lining up with TRBD1. The ends lost 4 bases at V and 1 base at J; junction bases unmatched: 2. There are 14 residues in the CDR3. Germline V gene data show CDR1 as SGHRS and CDR2 as YFSETQ. The variable domain in full, with the rest retrieved from reference TRBV5-1 and TRBJ2-4, is KAGVTQTPRYLIKTRGQQVTLSCSPISGHRSVSWYQQTPGQGLQFLFEYFSETQRNKGNFPGRFSGRQFSNSRSEMNVSTLELGDSALYLCASSTDRAKNIQYFGAGTRLSVL.

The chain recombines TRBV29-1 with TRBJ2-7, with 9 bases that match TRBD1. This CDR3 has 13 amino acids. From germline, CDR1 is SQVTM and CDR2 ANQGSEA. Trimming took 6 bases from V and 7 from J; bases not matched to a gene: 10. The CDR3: CSVRGGGQGEQYF. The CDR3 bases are TGCAGCGTCCGAGGGGGCGGACAGGGGGAGCAGTACTTC.

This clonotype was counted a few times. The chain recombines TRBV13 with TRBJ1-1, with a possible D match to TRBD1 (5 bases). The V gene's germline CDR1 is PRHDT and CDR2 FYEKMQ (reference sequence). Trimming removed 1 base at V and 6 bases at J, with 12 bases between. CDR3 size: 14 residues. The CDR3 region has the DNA TGTGCCAGCAGCTTAGAGGCCGGGGGAGCTGAAGCTTTCTTT. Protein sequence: CASSLEAGGAEAFF.

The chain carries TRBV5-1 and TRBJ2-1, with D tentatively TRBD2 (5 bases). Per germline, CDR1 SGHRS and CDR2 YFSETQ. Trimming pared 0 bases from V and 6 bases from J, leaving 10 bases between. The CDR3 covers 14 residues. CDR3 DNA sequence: TGCGCCAGCAGCTTGGTTTGGGCGGGCAATGAGCAGTTCTTC. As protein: CASSLVWAGNEQFF.

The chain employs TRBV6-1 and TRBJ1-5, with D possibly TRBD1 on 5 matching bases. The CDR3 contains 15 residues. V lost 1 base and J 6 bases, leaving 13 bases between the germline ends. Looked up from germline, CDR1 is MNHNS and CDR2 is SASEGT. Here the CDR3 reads CASSEDPAGSQPQHF. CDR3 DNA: TGTGCCAGCAGTGAAGATCCGGCAGGGAGTCAGCCCCAGCATTTT.

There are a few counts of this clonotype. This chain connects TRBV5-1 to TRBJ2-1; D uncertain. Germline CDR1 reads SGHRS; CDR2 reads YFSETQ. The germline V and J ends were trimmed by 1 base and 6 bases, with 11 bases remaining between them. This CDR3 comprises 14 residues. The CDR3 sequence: CASSLNIGPNEQFF. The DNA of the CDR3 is TGCGCCAGCAGCTTGAACATTGGTCCCAATGAGCAGTTCTTC.

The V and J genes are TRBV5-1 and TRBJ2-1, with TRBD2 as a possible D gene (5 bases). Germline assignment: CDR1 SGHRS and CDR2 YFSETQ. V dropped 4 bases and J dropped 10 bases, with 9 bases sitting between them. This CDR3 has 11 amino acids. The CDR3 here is CASSVAWEQFF. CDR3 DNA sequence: TGCGCCAGCAGCGTAGCGTGGGAGCAGTTCTTC.

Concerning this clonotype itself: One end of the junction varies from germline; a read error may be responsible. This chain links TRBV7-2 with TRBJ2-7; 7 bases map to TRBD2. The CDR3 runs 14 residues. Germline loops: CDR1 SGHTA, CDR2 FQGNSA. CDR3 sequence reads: CASRPTGLVGWVDF. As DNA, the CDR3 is TGTGCCAGCAGACCCACTGGACTAGTTGGGTGGGTGGACTTC. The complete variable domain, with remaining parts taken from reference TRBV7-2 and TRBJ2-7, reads GAGVSQSPSNKVTEKGKDVELRCDPISGHTALYWYRQSLGQGLEFLIYFQGNSAPDKSGLPSDRFSAERTGGSVSTLTIQRTQQEDSAVYLCASRPTGLVGWVDFGPGTRLTVT.

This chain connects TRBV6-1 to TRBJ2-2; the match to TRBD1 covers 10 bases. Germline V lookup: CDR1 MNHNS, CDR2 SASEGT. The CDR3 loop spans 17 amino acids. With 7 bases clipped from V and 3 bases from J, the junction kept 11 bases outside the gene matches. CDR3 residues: CASTLLPGTGDTGELFF. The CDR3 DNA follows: TGTGCCAGCACCCTACTTCCCGGGACAGGGGACACCGGGGAGCTGTTTTTT.